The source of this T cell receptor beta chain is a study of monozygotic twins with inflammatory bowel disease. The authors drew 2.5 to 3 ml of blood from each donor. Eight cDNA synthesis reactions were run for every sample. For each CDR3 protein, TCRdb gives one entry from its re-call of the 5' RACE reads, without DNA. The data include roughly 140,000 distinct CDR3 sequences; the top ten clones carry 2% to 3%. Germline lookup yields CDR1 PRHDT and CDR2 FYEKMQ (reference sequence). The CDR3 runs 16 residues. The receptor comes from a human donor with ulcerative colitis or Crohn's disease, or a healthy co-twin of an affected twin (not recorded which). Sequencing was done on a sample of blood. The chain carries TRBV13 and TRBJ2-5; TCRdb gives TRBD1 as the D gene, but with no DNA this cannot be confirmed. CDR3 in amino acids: CASSFGQGAFQETQYF.